The sequence of this TCR beta chain was determined in a study of cytomegalovirus exposure and HLA in healthy donors (dated by TCRdb to about 2017). Describing the broader study: According to a later analysis, one platform produced both the 110 or so validation repertoires and the 666 repertoires of the first cohort. The aim of the study was to test whether cataloging public T cell receptors could identify signatures of past pathogen exposure. Along with the roughly 710-subject first cohort, a separate validation cohort of more than 90 different subjects was used. To predict cytomegalovirus infection status, the study brought together high-throughput TCR immunosequencing, statistical association of individual TCRs with disease status, and machine learning.

The germline V gene sets CDR1 to MNHEY and CDR2 to SVGAGI. Trimming accounts for 6 bases at V and 5 bases at J, while the number of junction bases matched to no gene is 12. The CDR3 measures 15 amino acids from cysteine to phenylalanine. The entry retains the CDR3 DNA only, 45 bases that are in frame from base 1. The donors were included in the validation cohort of roughly 130 subjects, a group kept apart from the approximately 690-subject first cohort. The library was built by means of the immunoSEQ multiplex PCR assay. On the authors' methods: A statistical classification framework was developed to diagnose cytomegalovirus status using the catalog of TCR beta chain sequences. The table was pulled from immuneACCESS by TCRdb, which kept in-frame rearrangements only. Such tables lose some clones; where checked, under half of the loss comes from unresolved V genes, and the rest has no known cause. Clone size and the V and J calls come from that table; the DNA yielded D and trimming. The sample records some 250,000 clones, nearly 90% of which are singletons. The ten largest clonotypes hold under 0.4% of the sample.

With respect to this clone: Its antigen target is currently unknown. Base qualities are missing; no much larger clone stands one base away.

Points the paper makes about the study in general: A later analysis found that TCRs clustered in the first cohort also tended to co-occur in the 95 to 150 validation repertoires, with approximately 93% of cluster scores above 0. According to the authors, the approach could potentially be generalized to other disease states and immunological phenotypes. Most TCR sequences were observed very rarely across donors, whereas some public TCRs were present in many individuals. In both the original and validation cohorts, the classifier was reported to diagnose cytomegalovirus status with high specificity and sensitivity. Three of the identified cytomegalovirus-associated TCR beta chains were confirmed in vitro to be specific for cytomegalovirus antigens. The study listed 150 to 200 TCR beta chains as associated with cytomegalovirus. A later analysis lacked HLA typing for the validation cohort, so it scored co-occurrence in that cohort across all 120 or so repertoires.

The chain employs TRBV6-5 and TRBJ1-2; 7 nucleotides in the junction match TRBD1. This TCR came from a woman aged 18-30 years in good health and CMV-seronegative. Sequencing input: PBMCs. The CDR3 protein is CASSTPGQQYYGYTF. The base sequence is TGTGCCAGCAGCACCCCGGGACAGCAGTATTATGGCTACACCTTC.